These T cell receptor beta chains were read from a single sample in a study of blood T cell repertoires in COVID-19. Method: immunoSEQ multiplex PCR; TCRdb's copy keeps in-frame clones and lacks some. The table records under 200,000 clones, 70% to 90% of them present only once. The sequenced material came from peripheral blood. These receptors were taken from a man aged 55 to 70 with active or convalescent COVID-19. CDR3s include the opening cysteine and the closing phenylalanine or tryptophan. The D gene is left open where the match is weak. Size is stated for part of the rows, as once, few or many counts, or as a class when the clone is expanded.

J gene: TRBJ2-2
clone size: few
V gene: TRBV10-3
D gene: TRBD2
CDR3 protein: CAISVTGGDTGELFF
CDR3 DNA: TGTGCCATCAGTGTAACGGGGGGGGACACCGGGGAGCTGTTTTTT

J gene: TRBJ1-3
clone size: NA
V gene: TRBV28
D gene: TRBD1
CDR3 protein: CASSLPGTGGNTIYF
CDR3 DNA: TGTGCCAGCAGTTTACCCGGGACAGGGGGAAACACCATATATTTT

J gene: TRBJ2-3
clone size: NA
V gene: TRBV5-5
D gene: NA
CDR3 protein: CASSVGGPGTDTQYF
CDR3 DNA: TGTGCCAGCAGCGTCGGGGGGCCCGGCACAGATACGCAGTATTTT

J gene: TRBJ2-1
clone size: NA
V gene: TRBV29-1
D gene: NA
CDR3 protein: CSVGRSSSYNEQFF
CDR3 DNA: TGCAGCGTTGGCAGATCAAGCTCCTACAATGAGCAGTTCTTC

J gene: TRBJ2-2
clone size: NA
V gene: TRBV7-3
D gene: NA
CDR3 protein: CASSLGAGAGELFF
CDR3 DNA: TGTGCCAGCAGTTTAGGGGCAGGGGCCGGGGAGCTGTTTTTT

J gene: TRBJ1-5
clone size: few
V gene: TRBV6-1
D gene: NA
CDR3 protein: CASSEVRDQPQHF
CDR3 DNA: TGTGCCAGCAGTGAAGTCCGAGATCAGCCCCAGCATTTT

J gene: TRBJ1-6
clone size: NA
V gene: TRBV19
D gene: NA
CDR3 protein: CASSIQGRGDSPLHF
CDR3 DNA: TGTGCCAGTAGTATACAGGGGCGCGGAGATTCACCCCTCCACTTT

J gene: TRBJ2-1
clone size: NA
V gene: TRBV19
D gene: TRBD1
CDR3 protein: CASTKGTGAYNEQFF
CDR3 DNA: TGTGCCAGTACGAAGGGGACAGGAGCCTACAATGAGCAGTTCTTC

J gene: TRBJ1-5
clone size: NA
V gene: TRBV20-1
D gene: NA
CDR3 protein: CSASQGIGQPQHF
CDR3 DNA: TGCAGTGCTAGTCAGGGGATAGGACAGCCCCAGCATTTT

J gene: TRBJ1-6
clone size: NA
V gene: TRBV18
D gene: NA
CDR3 protein: CASSDYGSYNSPLHF
CDR3 DNA: TGTGCCAGCTCAGACTACGGCTCCTATAATTCACCCCTCCACTTT

J gene: TRBJ1-4
clone size: NA
V gene: TRBV7-9
D gene: NA
CDR3 protein: CASSPSLLAPTTNEKLFF
CDR3 DNA: TGTGCCAGCAGCCCTTCTCTTTTAGCCCCCACAACTAATGAAAAACTGTTTTTT

J gene: TRBJ2-1
clone size: NA
V gene: TRBV7-8
D gene: TRBD2
CDR3 protein: CASSLKSTGASGGNEQFF
CDR3 DNA: TGTGCCAGCAGCTTAAAATCCACGGGGGCTAGCGGGGGCAATGAGCAGTTCTTC

J gene: TRBJ1-5
clone size: once
V gene: TRBV6-5
D gene: TRBD1
CDR3 protein: CASSYSGQGSQPQHF
CDR3 DNA: TGTGCCAGCAGTTACTCGGGACAGGGAAGTCAGCCCCAGCATTTT

J gene: TRBJ1-5
clone size: NA
V gene: TRBV6-5
D gene: TRBD1
CDR3 protein: CASRGTGSSNQPQHF
CDR3 DNA: TGTGCCAGCAGAGGGACAGGGAGTAGCAATCAGCCCCAGCATTTT

J gene: TRBJ1-5
clone size: NA
V gene: TRBV6-5
D gene: TRBD1
CDR3 protein: CASSYRQGPHQPQHF
CDR3 DNA: TGTGCCAGCAGTTACCGACAGGGGCCCCATCAGCCCCAGCATTTT

J gene: TRBJ1-2
clone size: NA
V gene: TRBV30
D gene: TRBD1
CDR3 protein: CAWRSTGAGGYTF
CDR3 DNA: TGTGCCTGGAGATCGACAGGGGCAGGAGGCTACACCTTC

J gene: TRBJ1-2
clone size: NA
V gene: TRBV5-6
D gene: NA
CDR3 protein: CASSLNSDGWANYGYTF
CDR3 DNA: TGTGCCAGCAGCCTCAATTCTGACGGGTGGGCTAACTATGGCTACACCTTC

J gene: TRBJ2-3
clone size: NA
V gene: TRBV6-5
D gene: NA
CDR3 protein: CAGKVRGAVTDTQYF
CDR3 DNA: TGTGCCGGAAAAGTCAGGGGGGCCGTCACAGATACGCAGTATTTT

J gene: TRBJ1-3
clone size: NA
V gene: TRBV11-2
D gene: NA
CDR3 protein: CASSPQGTGYGTIYF
CDR3 DNA: TGTGCCAGCAGCCCACAGGGAACCGGGTACGGCACCATATATTTT

J gene: TRBJ2-7
clone size: NA
V gene: TRBV2
D gene: TRBD1
CDR3 protein: CASSERWTGFRSF
CDR3 DNA: TGTGCCAGCAGTGAACGTTGGACAGGGTTCCGGAGCTTC

J gene: TRBJ2-1
clone size: NA
V gene: TRBV6-5
D gene: TRBD2
CDR3 protein: CASNGGGAYNEQFF
CDR3 DNA: TGTGCCAGCAACGGCGGGGGGGCCTACAATGAGCAGTTCTTC

J gene: TRBJ2-3
clone size: NA
V gene: TRBV29-1
D gene: TRBD2
CDR3 protein: CSADVGLADTDTQYF
CDR3 DNA: TGCAGCGCGGATGTCGGGCTAGCGGACACAGATACGCAGTATTTT

J gene: TRBJ1-4
clone size: NA
V gene: TRBV15
D gene: NA
CDR3 protein: CATSRDGGANEKLFF
CDR3 DNA: TGTGCCACCAGCAGAGATGGAGGGGCTAATGAAAAACTGTTTTTT

J gene: TRBJ2-4
clone size: few
V gene: TRBV19
D gene: NA
CDR3 protein: CASKETHKNIQYF
CDR3 DNA: TGTGCCAGTAAAGAGACACACAAAAACATTCAGTACTTC

J gene: TRBJ1-1
clone size: NA
V gene: TRBV7-9
D gene: NA
CDR3 protein: CASSLLGQMNTEAFF
CDR3 DNA: TGTGCCAGCAGCTTATTAGGACAGATGAACACTGAAGCTTTCTTT

J gene: TRBJ2-3
clone size: few
V gene: TRBV7-2
D gene: TRBD2
CDR3 protein: CASSLDSGGRDTQYF
CDR3 DNA: TGTGCCAGCAGCTTAGACAGCGGGGGAAGGGATACGCAGTATTTT

J gene: TRBJ2-3
clone size: NA
V gene: TRBV4-2
D gene: TRBD2
CDR3 protein: CASSQDPMMGTSAGTDTQYF
CDR3 DNA: TGTGCCAGCAGCCAAGATCCAATGATGGGGACTAGCGCTGGCACAGATACGCAGTATTTT

J gene: TRBJ1-5
clone size: once
V gene: TRBV29-1
D gene: NA
CDR3 protein: CSAASDRPNQPQHF
CDR3 DNA: TGCAGCGCAGCTTCTGACAGACCGAATCAGCCCCAGCATTTT

J gene: TRBJ2-3
clone size: NA
V gene: TRBV11-2
D gene: TRBD2
CDR3 protein: CASSPRLVSGGANTQYF
CDR3 DNA: TGTGCCAGCAGCCCCCGGCTGGTCAGCGGGGGGGCAAATACGCAGTATTTT

J gene: TRBJ1-1
clone size: few
V gene: TRBV2
D gene: NA
CDR3 protein: CASSPGLEAFF
CDR3 DNA: TGTGCCAGCAGCCCAGGACTTGAAGCTTTCTTT

J gene: TRBJ1-2
clone size: NA
V gene: TRBV19
D gene: NA
CDR3 protein: CASSSETPNYGYTF
CDR3 DNA: TGTGCCAGTAGTTCCGAGACACCAAACTATGGCTACACCTTC

J gene: TRBJ1-5
clone size: NA
V gene: TRBV18
D gene: TRBD1
CDR3 protein: CASSPTGGNQPQHF
CDR3 DNA: TGTGCCAGCTCTCCGACAGGGGGTAATCAGCCCCAGCATTTT

J gene: TRBJ1-2
clone size: NA
V gene: TRBV11-2
D gene: TRBD1
CDR3 protein: CASSSRDSYGYTF
CDR3 DNA: TGTGCCAGCAGCTCGAGGGACAGCTATGGCTACACCTTC

J gene: TRBJ1-3
clone size: NA
V gene: TRBV11-3
D gene: TRBD1
CDR3 protein: CASSLMTGGRSGNTIYF
CDR3 DNA: TGTGCCAGCAGCTTAATGACAGGGGGAAGATCTGGAAACACCATATATTTT

J gene: TRBJ2-5
clone size: NA
V gene: TRBV9
D gene: TRBD2
CDR3 protein: CASSVVGTSGETQYF
CDR3 DNA: TGTGCCAGCAGCGTAGTGGGCACTAGCGGAGAGACCCAGTACTTC

J gene: TRBJ2-7
clone size: NA
V gene: TRBV11-2
D gene: TRBD2
CDR3 protein: CASSVSGGAREQYF
CDR3 DNA: TGTGCCAGCAGCGTTAGCGGGGGGGCGCGGGAGCAGTACTTC

J gene: TRBJ1-5
clone size: NA
V gene: TRBV10-3
D gene: NA
CDR3 protein: CAISEGGKSQPQHF
CDR3 DNA: TGTGCCATCAGTGAGGGGGGGAAGAGTCAGCCCCAGCATTTT

J gene: TRBJ1-4
clone size: NA
V gene: TRBV19
D gene: TRBD1
CDR3 protein: CASRATGGDRILFF
CDR3 DNA: TGTGCCAGTAGGGCAACAGGGGGCGACAGAATTTTGTTTTTT

J gene: TRBJ1-1
clone size: NA
V gene: TRBV5-1
D gene: TRBD1
CDR3 protein: CASSLRAGGDTEAFF
CDR3 DNA: TGCGCCAGCAGCTTGAGGGCAGGGGGTGACACTGAAGCTTTCTTT

J gene: TRBJ2-7
clone size: few
V gene: TRBV27
D gene: TRBD2
CDR3 protein: CASSPGLAGVYEQYF
CDR3 DNA: TGTGCCAGCAGTCCCGGACTAGCGGGGGTCTACGAGCAGTACTTC

J gene: TRBJ2-1
clone size: NA
V gene: TRBV29-1
D gene: TRBD1
CDR3 protein: CSARRTGRNEQFF
CDR3 DNA: TGCAGCGCCAGGAGGACAGGGCGTAATGAGCAGTTCTTC

J gene: TRBJ1-2
clone size: NA
V gene: TRBV10-3
D gene: NA
CDR3 protein: CAISEGGWDYGYTF
CDR3 DNA: TGTGCCATCAGTGAGGGAGGTTGGGACTATGGCTACACCTTC

J gene: TRBJ2-7
clone size: NA
V gene: TRBV5-1
D gene: TRBD2
CDR3 protein: CASSLGLGSYEQYF
CDR3 DNA: TGCGCCAGCAGCCTGGGACTAGGCTCCTACGAGCAGTACTTC

J gene: TRBJ2-7
clone size: NA
V gene: TRBV27
D gene: NA
CDR3 protein: CASRPRDSSSSGQYF
CDR3 DNA: TGTGCCAGCAGACCCCGGGATTCGTCATCGAGCGGGCAGTACTTC

J gene: TRBJ2-2
clone size: NA
V gene: TRBV9
D gene: NA
CDR3 protein: CASSVIGGGELFF
CDR3 DNA: TGTGCCAGCAGCGTTATAGGGGGCGGGGAGCTGTTTTTT

J gene: TRBJ2-5
clone size: NA
V gene: TRBV6-5
D gene: NA
CDR3 protein: CASSYSGGRGETQYF
CDR3 DNA: TGTGCCAGCAGTTACTCCGGGGGAAGGGGAGAGACCCAGTACTTC

J gene: TRBJ1-1
clone size: NA
V gene: TRBV7-4
D gene: TRBD1
CDR3 protein: CASSSTFRDRGSEAFF
CDR3 DNA: TGTGCCAGCAGCTCGACATTCCGGGACAGGGGATCTGAAGCTTTCTTT

J gene: TRBJ2-1
clone size: NA
V gene: TRBV5-5
D gene: TRBD1
CDR3 protein: CASSFRDRASDEQFF
CDR3 DNA: TGTGCCAGCAGCTTCCGGGACAGGGCCTCGGATGAGCAGTTCTTC

J gene: TRBJ2-2
clone size: NA
V gene: TRBV10-3
D gene: NA
CDR3 protein: CAIRQGWATGELFF
CDR3 DNA: TGTGCCATCAGACAGGGATGGGCCACCGGGGAGCTGTTTTTT

J gene: TRBJ1-4
clone size: NA
V gene: TRBV6-5
D gene: NA
CDR3 protein: CASRDPGGVEKLFF
CDR3 DNA: TGTGCCAGCAGGGACCCGGGGGGTGTTGAAAAACTGTTTTTT

J gene: TRBJ2-7
clone size: once
V gene: TRBV7-9
D gene: TRBD1
CDR3 protein: CAITRDRVSEQYF
CDR3 DNA: TGTGCCATCACCCGGGACAGGGTTTCCGAGCAGTACTTC

J gene: TRBJ2-7
clone size: NA
V gene: TRBV11-2
D gene: TRBD2
CDR3 protein: CASSQKASGGYEQYF
CDR3 DNA: TGTGCCAGCAGCCAGAAGGCTAGCGGGGGGTACGAGCAGTACTTC

J gene: TRBJ2-7
clone size: NA
V gene: TRBV6-5
D gene: NA
CDR3 protein: CASSYSNLGGEQYF
CDR3 DNA: TGTGCCAGCAGTTACTCCAATCTAGGGGGCGAGCAGTACTTC